This T cell receptor beta chain originates from a study of blood T cells in healthy people across ages. Whole-study results and caveats: A strong correlation was found between TCR beta diversity and the percentage of naive T cells. Higher diversity and more naive CD4+ cells were features of long-lived donors, compared to aged donors.

The germline gives CDR1 MNHNS, CDR2 SASEGT. This CDR3 spans 14 amino acids. The ends lost 6 bases at V and 8 bases at J; junction bases unmatched: 9. On this clonotype itself: Antigen specificity is unknown.

The draw of peripheral blood yielded around 9.6 milliliters from each donor. Primers used in a second PCR of about 6 to 12 cycles were a sample-barcoded 5' primer and a J-beta primer mix. TCRdb re-analysed the 5' RACE reads in MiXCR, keeping a single row per CDR3 protein. Here the sample spans 800,000 to 900,000 distinct CDR3 sequences, around 62% being singletons. The sequenced material came from blood. This TCR was sampled from a young man in good health. This chain connects TRBV6-1 to TRBJ2-4; TRBD2 agrees at 8 bases. The CDR3 here is CASSDGLAGDIQYF. The CDR3 DNA sequence: TGTGCCAGCAGCGACGGACTAGCCGGGGACATTCAGTACTTC.